The 2 T cell receptor beta chains in this list originate from one sample, sequenced in a study of blood T cells in healthy people across ages. Alongside a J-beta primer mix, a sample-barcoded 5' primer served in a second PCR lasting roughly 6 to 11 cycles. Each CDR3 protein gets one entry after TCRdb re-called the 5' RACE reads with MiXCR. The sample records about 970,000 distinct CDR3 sequences, 51% being singletons. Material: blood. Every receptor here comes from a woman aged 55-70 years in good health.

This CDR3 reads CSALGNYNEQFF. CDR3 sequence (DNA): TGCAGTGCCTTGGGGAACTACAATGAGCAGTTCTTC. The chain employs TRBV20-1 and TRBJ2-1; D uncertain. V shed 6 bases and J shed 3 bases, with 9 bases lying between them. The CDR3 spans 12 residues. CDR1 is DFQATT, CDR2 SNEGSKA, per germline (reference sequence).

The V gene is TRBV29-1, the J gene TRBJ2-1, with a tentative D call TRBD2 (5 bases). The CDR3 spans 12 residues. Deletions cut 6 bases from V and 10 bases from J, with 16 bases between. From germline, CDR1 is SQVTM and CDR2 ANQGSEA. CDR3 DNA: TGCAGCGTAGTGGGATTTTCGGGGGAGCAGTTCTTC. Encoded protein: CSVVGFSGEQFF.